These 24 T cell receptor beta chains were sequenced from one sample in a study of control samples from healthy donors and cancer patients (dated by TCRdb to about 2020). The method was the immunoSEQ multiplex PCR assay. TCRdb's version of the immuneACCESS table is confined to in-frame rearrangements and falls short of the full clone set. An unresolved V gene accounts for under half of the shortfall where checked; the remainder is of unknown origin. In all, the sample holds about 130,000 clones, and about nine tenths of those were seen once. Around 2.1% of the sample goes to the ten largest clones. Material for sequencing was blood. These TCRs come from a woman aged 45-65 years in good health.

V usage is TRBV3-1 (or the pseudogene TRBV3-2) and J usage is TRBJ1-5, with 10 bases lining up with TRBD1. The CDR3 covers 17 residues. V dropped 1 base and J dropped 3; count of bases not matched to a gene: 6. Germline assignment: CDR1 LGHDT and CDR2 YNNKEL (reference sequence). The CDR3 region is CASSQGRTGGLNQPQHF. In DNA form, the CDR3 reads TGTGCCAGCAGCCAAGGAAGGACAGGGGGTCTCAATCAGCCCCAGCATTTT.

V and J are TRBV11-2 and TRBJ2-7; 8 bases are shared with TRBD1. The trim removed 1 base at V and 3 bases at J, leaving 5 bases unmatched. This CDR3 spans 15 amino acids. Germline-derived CDR1 and CDR2 are SGHAT and FQNNGV. CDR3 in DNA: TGTGCCAGCAGCTTAGCGGGGACAGGAGACTACGAGCAGTACTTC. Its protein product is CASSLAGTGDYEQYF.

The chain combines TRBV19 with TRBJ1-1; 7 positions match TRBD1. The germline V gene encodes CDR1 LNHDA and CDR2 SQIVND (reference sequence). After removal of 4 bases from V and 5 bases from J, the junction contained 7 bases not matched to a gene. This CDR3 spans 14 amino acids. CDR3 protein: CASSTGQEWTEAFF. In DNA, the CDR3 is TGTGCCAGTAGTACCGGACAGGAGTGGACTGAAGCTTTCTTT.

The table lists this clone with a few counts. This chain uses TRBV5-1 with TRBJ1-6; D possibly corresponds to TRBD1 (6 bases). The CDR3 sequence is 15 residues long. The V end lost 0 bases, the J end lost 5 bases, and 9 bases lay between the germline ends. Germline CDR1 SGHRS, CDR2 YFSETQ. The CDR3 sequence is CASSLAGQNNSPLHF. CDR3 coding DNA: TGCGCCAGCAGCTTGGCCGGACAGAATAATTCACCCCTCCACTTT.

The CDR3 coding sequence is TGTGCCACCAGCAGAGATACGAGGATAGGAGCTGGAAACACCATATATTTT. This gives the protein CATSRDTRIGAGNTIYF. The chain joins TRBV15 to TRBJ1-3; D ambiguous. The CDR3 consists of 17 residues. V was shortened by 0 bases and J by 2 bases, with 14 bases between the two germline ends. Germline V gene data show CDR1 as LNHNV and CDR2 as YYDKDF (reference sequence).

The chain is built from TRBV7-9 and TRBJ2-7; 14 bases line up with TRBD2. V gave up 5 bases and J gave up 0 bases; unmatched junction bases: 6. From germline, CDR1 is SEHNR and CDR2 FQNEAQ (reference sequence). The CDR3 runs to 17 residues. The CDR3 loop is CASSRGLAGEGSYEQYF. In DNA form, the CDR3 reads TGTGCCAGCAGCAGGGGACTAGCGGGAGAGGGCTCCTACGAGCAGTACTTC.

The V and J genes are TRBV2 and TRBJ2-3, with D possibly being TRBD2 (6 bases). The CDR3 has 14 residues. The V and J ends lost 6 bases and 2 bases respectively, with 12 bases between them. Germline V gene data show CDR1 as SNHLY and CDR2 as FYNNEI. This chain's CDR3 is CASRGLLLTDTQYF. CDR3 sequence (DNA): TGTGCCAGCAGGGGACTTCTTCTCACAGATACGCAGTATTTT.

The rearrangement links TRBV2 to TRBJ1-2; no definite D call. This CDR3 has 13 amino acids. V was cut by 10 bases and J by 0 bases, with 12 bases left in between. The V gene's germline CDR1 is SNHLY and CDR2 FYNNEI. The CDR3 DNA is TGTGCCACCACTGGGAGGTCTAACTATGGCTACACCTTC. It is translated as CATTGRSNYGYTF.

This sequence joins TRBV18 and TRBJ2-1; D may be TRBD1 (5 bases). Trimming stripped 2 bases from V and 8 bases from J, with 13 bases between. The CDR3 spans 14 residues. The V gene's germline CDR1 is KGHSH and CDR2 LQKENI. In DNA, the CDR3 is TGTGCCAGCTCACCAATCGGCCAGGGCCATGAGCAGTTCTTC. This encodes CASSPIGQGHEQFF.

The CDR3: CASSQTFSSSYEQYF. The CDR3 DNA reads as TGCGCCAGCAGCCAGACTTTTTCAAGCTCCTACGAGCAGTACTTC. The rearrangement uses TRBV5-1 and TRBJ2-7, with D uncertain. CDR1 is SGHRS and CDR2 is YFSETQ in the germline V gene. CDR3 length: 15 residues. Between the trimmed V and J ends, which lost 4 bases and 0 bases, there was a span of 14 bases.

This chain joins TRBV5-8 and TRBJ2-3; 10 bases fit TRBD2. Losses at the gene ends were 2 bases for V and 0 bases for J; bases not matched to a gene: 15. The germline V gene has CDR1 SGHTS and CDR2 YDEGEE. The CDR3 loop spans 20 amino acids. Written as DNA, the CDR3 is TGTGCCAGCAGCTTCCTAGCTAGCGGGGGCCACTCTACTAGCACAGATACGCAGTATTTT. The encoded protein is CASSFLASGGHSTSTDTQYF.

This clone has a handful of counts. The rearrangement links TRBV7-8 to TRBJ1-1, with TRBD1 identical over 11 bases. The CDR3 extends over 18 amino acids. The trim removed 5 bases at V and 2 bases at J, leaving 13 bases unmatched. Germline V CDR1 and CDR2: SGHVS, FQNEAQ. CDR3 sequence (DNA): TGTGCCAGCAGCCGCTCGCTGGACAGGGGGCAGTACAACACTGAAGCTTTCTTT. Translated: CASSRSLDRGQYNTEAFF.

V gene TRBV12-5 combines with J gene TRBJ2-7; the D gene is possibly TRBD1 (6 bases). CDR1 is LGHNT and CDR2 is FRNRAP in the germline V gene. V lost 3 bases to trimming and J lost 4 bases, with 22 bases between them. The CDR3 extends over 17 amino acids. The CDR3 coding sequence is TGTGCTAGTGGTTTAGGTCTACAGGGTAGCCTTTTATACGAGCAGTACTTC. It codes for CASGLGLQGSLLYEQYF.

J is TRBJ1-2 and V is TRBV6-5; D is unresolved. The germline V gene has CDR1 MNHEY and CDR2 SVGAGI. The CDR3 extends over 13 amino acids. V shed 7 bases and J shed 2 bases, with 11 bases lying between them. The CDR3 here is CASIETGNYGYTF. CDR3 DNA: TGTGCCAGCATCGAGACTGGGAACTATGGCTACACCTTC.

This chain links TRBV4-1 with TRBJ1-2; no reliable D call. The CDR3 is 14 residues long. Trimming removed 0 bases at V and 4 bases at J, with 9 bases between. The germline V gene has CDR1 MGHRA and CDR2 YSYEKL. The CDR3 is CASSQEVRFYGYTF. CDR3 in DNA: TGCGCCAGCAGCCAAGAGGTACGGTTCTATGGCTACACCTTC.

In DNA, the CDR3 is TGTGCCAGCAGCAAAACAGGGAACACTGAAGCTTTCTTT. Translated, it gives CASSKTGNTEAFF. The V call is TRBV6-5, the J call TRBJ1-1; a weak D match, TRBD1 (5 bases). The CDR3 is 13 amino acids. Germline loops: CDR1 MNHEY, CDR2 SVGAGI. Deletions cut 6 bases from V and 1 base from J, with 9 bases between.

CDR3 amino acids: CASSIQGLSNQPQHF. CDR3 sequence (DNA): TGTGCCAGCAGTATCCAGGGGTTAAGCAATCAGCCCCAGCATTTT. This chain joins TRBV27 and TRBJ1-5, with D possibly TRBD1 on 6 matching bases. CDR3 length equals 15 residues. Germline V CDR1 and CDR2: MNHEY, SMNVEV (reference sequence). V was shortened by 5 bases and J by 1 base, with 12 bases between the two germline ends.

This chain connects TRBV18 to TRBJ2-2; possibly TRBD1 or TRBD2 for D (5 bases each). The germline V gene has CDR1 KGHSH and CDR2 LQKENI. V was pared by 2 bases and J by 6 bases, with 13 bases between. This CDR3 is 15 amino acids long. The CDR3 DNA sequence: TGTGCCAGCTCACCAGCGGGCAGGGTGGCCGGGGAGCTGTTTTTT. Encoded protein: CASSPAGRVAGELFF. The complete variable domain, with remaining parts taken from reference TRBV18 and TRBJ2-2, reads NAGVMQNPRHLVRRRGQEARLRCSPMKGHSHVYWYRQLPEEGLKFMVYLQKENIIDESGMPKERFSAEFPKEGPSILRIQQVVRGDSAAYFCASSPAGRVAGELFFGEGSRLTVL.

The chain uses TRBV15 and TRBJ1-2, with D perhaps TRBD1 (6 bases). The V end lost 0 bases, the J end lost 7 bases, and 12 bases lay between the germline ends. CDR3 size: 14 residues. Germline assignment: CDR1 LNHNV and CDR2 YYDKDF (reference sequence). The CDR3 nucleotides read TGTGCCACCAGCAGAGATATGGGGGCAGTTGGCTACACCTTC. Protein: CATSRDMGAVGYTF.

This rearrangement joins TRBV18 to TRBJ2-1; D may match TRBD1 or TRBD2 (7 bases each). The V end lost 5 bases, the J end lost 0 bases, and 14 bases lay between the germline ends. The CDR3 covers 16 residues. CDR1 is KGHSH and CDR2 is LQKENI in the germline V gene. CDR3 amino acids: CASSRTGGGSYNEQFF. CDR3 coding DNA: TGTGCCAGCTCAAGGACAGGCGGGGGCTCCTACAATGAGCAGTTCTTC. Complete variable domain (other parts from reference TRBV18 and TRBJ2-1): NAGVMQNPRHLVRRRGQEARLRCSPMKGHSHVYWYRQLPEEGLKFMVYLQKENIIDESGMPKERFSAEFPKEGPSILRIQQVVRGDSAAYFCASSRTGGGSYNEQFFGPGTRLTVL.

The chain is built from TRBV28 and TRBJ1-5; 7 bases are a match to TRBD1. The trim removed 5 bases at V and 16 bases at J, leaving 8 bases unmatched. The CDR3 runs to 11 residues. Germline CDR1 is MDHEN and CDR2 is SYDVKM. CDR3 sequence: CASSSTGQRHF. DNA for the CDR3: TGTGCCAGCAGTAGCACGGGACAGAGACATTTT.

This clone has a single count. The CDR3 DNA follows: TGTGCCAGCAGTGAGTATAGGCCTGAAGCTTTCTTT. Protein: CASSEYRPEAFF. The chain couples TRBV6-1 to TRBJ1-1; no firm D call. CDR3 length: 12 amino acids. Trimming shortened V by 3 bases and J by 6 bases, and 8 bases separated the two germline ends. Per the germline V gene, CDR1 is MNHNS and CDR2 is SASEGT.

About this clone itself: The same CDR3 can be traced to other DNA sequences in this sample. The V and J genes are TRBV5-1 and TRBJ1-2; 7 bases align to TRBD1. Germline values: CDR1 SGHRS, CDR2 YFSETQ. The V segment lost 3 bases and the J segment 8 bases; nucleotides outside the gene matches: 10. This CDR3 comprises 14 residues. The CDR3 here is CASSSEGGGSGYTF. DNA for the CDR3: TGCGCCAGCAGCTCCGAAGGGGGCGGGTCGGGCTACACCTTC.

J is TRBJ1-3 and V is TRBV30; D is undetermined. This CDR3 region has 13 residues. The germline V gene has CDR1 GTSNPN and CDR2 SVGIG (reference sequence). V dropped 0 bases and J dropped 3 bases, with 6 bases sitting between them. The CDR3 DNA reads TGTGCCTGGAGTGTACAAAATGGAAACACCATATATTTT. Translating gives CAWSVQNGNTIYF.